These 14 T cell receptor beta chains were all obtained from the same sample, sequenced in a study of radiotherapy plus CTLA-4 blockade in lung cancer. Libraries were prepared by immunoSEQ multiplex PCR; TCRdb keeps only in-frame clonotypes and omits some of them. The sample lists 55,000 to 65,000 clones; about 72% were seen once. The starting material was peripheral blood, obtained from a patient treated with radiotherapy plus ipilimumab. The receptors here all came from a human donor with non-small cell lung cancer who had a complete response to radiotherapy plus ipilimumab.

This clone was observed a handful of times. V usage is TRBV6-4 and J usage is TRBJ2-3, with unresolved D. Germline loops: CDR1 MRHNA, CDR2 SNTAGT. This CDR3 has 13 residues. Trimming removed 1 base from V and 3 bases from J, with 5 bases in between. The CDR3 DNA sequence: TGTGCCAGCAGTGACTGGAGTACAGATACGCAGTATTTT. Its protein product is CASSDWSTDTQYF.

The genes are TRBV6-5 and TRBJ1-2; D call uncertain. Trimming removed 6 bases at V and 4 bases at J, with 12 bases between. The CDR3 has 13 residues. Germline values: CDR1 MNHEY, CDR2 SVGAGI. The CDR3 sequence is CASSPGRAYGYTF. The CDR3 DNA sequence: TGTGCCAGCAGCCCCGGGAGGGCCTATGGCTACACCTTC.

The chain couples TRBV7-9 to TRBJ2-3; D may be TRBD1 (6 bases). This CDR3 is 16 amino acids long. The germline gives CDR1 SEHNR, CDR2 FQNEAQ (reference sequence). V gave up 5 bases and J gave up 4 bases, with 19 bases separating them. The DNA for the CDR3 is TGTGCCAGCAGCCAACCCTACAGGGTGGGCGCAGATACGCAGTATTTT. Amino acids: CASSQPYRVGADTQYF.

The CDR3 protein is CASSPRLQETQYF. CDR3 coding DNA: TGTGCCAGCTCACCACGACTACAAGAGACCCAGTACTTC. V gene TRBV18 combines with J gene TRBJ2-5; D possibly corresponds to TRBD2 (5 bases). The CDR3 extends over 13 amino acids. Germline V gene lookup returns CDR1 KGHSH and CDR2 LQKENI. The V gene lost 1 base and the J gene lost 2 bases, with 5 bases spanning the gap.

This clone was observed a single time. The chain employs TRBV4-3 and TRBJ2-6; 12 bases are shared with TRBD2. The V gene end was trimmed by 1 base and the J gene end by 0 bases; junction bases not matched to a gene: 7. This CDR3 region has 20 residues. Germline V gives CDR1 LGHNA, CDR2 YSLEER. The CDR3 DNA reads TGCGCCAGCAGCCAAGGGACACTAGCGGGGGGAAGCTCTGGGGCCAACGTCCTGACTTTC. It yields the protein CASSQGTLAGGSSGANVLTF.

The chain couples TRBV28 to TRBJ2-7; 7 bases line up with TRBD1. This CDR3 comprises 15 residues. Unmatched junction bases numbered 12, after V lost 5 bases and J lost 5 bases. Looked up from germline, CDR1 is MDHEN and CDR2 is SYDVKM. This CDR3 reads CASSPQDRSLNEQYF. CDR3 coding DNA: TGTGCCAGCAGTCCCCAGGACAGGAGCCTGAACGAGCAGTACTTC.

The chain combines TRBV2 with TRBJ2-6; 7 nucleotides line up with TRBD1. Germline lookup yields CDR1 SNHLY and CDR2 FYNNEI. V lost 5 bases to trimming and J lost 2 bases; unmatched junction nucleotides: 3. The CDR3 loop spans 15 amino acids. The CDR3 coding sequence is TGTGCCAGCAGTCCAGACAGGGCTGGGGCCAACGTCCTGACTTTC. Protein product: CASSPDRAGANVLTF.

The chain combines TRBV5-8 with TRBJ2-5, with D perhaps TRBD1 (5 bases). The CDR3 sequence is 16 residues long. Per germline, CDR1 SGHTS and CDR2 YDEGEE. V was shortened by 2 bases and J by 5 bases, with 19 bases between the two germline ends. CDR3 region: CASSFGGPTPGETQYF. DNA for the CDR3: TGTGCCAGCAGCTTTGGTGGGCCCACCCCAGGGGAGACCCAGTACTTC.

The chain joins TRBV4-3 to TRBJ1-5; no definite D call. Germline V gives CDR1 LGHNA, CDR2 YSLEER. V was cut by 0 bases and J by 7 bases, with 10 bases left in between. The CDR3 is 14 residues long. The CDR3 DNA is TGCGCCAGCAGCCAAGAGGACTCGGGACAGCCCCAGCATTTT. It is translated as CASSQEDSGQPQHF.

This chain joins TRBV6-5 and TRBJ2-3; D possibly corresponds to TRBD1 (7 bases). The germline V gene encodes CDR1 MNHEY and CDR2 SVGAGI. Trimming shortened V by 5 bases and J by 8 bases, and 14 bases separated the two germline ends. This CDR3 is 13 amino acids long. For the CDR3, the DNA is TGTGCCAGCAGTCCTAACCAGGGGGGTACGCAGTATTTT. Amino acid sequence: CASSPNQGGTQYF.

V gene TRBV6-5 combines with J gene TRBJ2-3; 7 bases match TRBD2. CDR1 MNHEY and CDR2 SVGAGI come from the germline V gene. With V trimmed by 2 bases and J by 4 bases, 6 bases remained unmatched. This CDR3 region has 15 residues. CDR3 coding DNA: TGTGCCAGCAGTTACGGCGGGAGTAATGCAGATACGCAGTATTTT. Its protein product is CASSYGGSNADTQYF.

The V call is TRBV4-2, the J call TRBJ2-6, with 9 bases matching TRBD2. With V trimmed by 2 bases and J by 4 bases, 9 bases remained unmatched. Germline CDR1 reads LGHNA; CDR2 reads YNFKEQ. This CDR3 is 18 amino acids long. CDR3 DNA: TGTGCCAGCAGCCAACTAGCGGGAACCGGAGGGGGGGCCAACGTCCTGACTTTC. It translates to CASSQLAGTGGGANVLTF.

The chain is built from TRBV6-5 and TRBJ2-1; 7 nucleotides align to TRBD1. V dropped 7 bases and J dropped 8; count of bases not matched to a gene: 11. Germline values: CDR1 MNHEY, CDR2 SVGAGI. The CDR3 loop spans 14 amino acids. For the CDR3, the DNA is TGTGCCAGCAAAAGGGGGCCAGATAGTCATGAGCAGTTCTTC. It yields the protein CASKRGPDSHEQFF.

CDR3 sequence reads: CASRGPDRQFGTQYF. CDR3 coding DNA: TGTGCCAGCAGGGGACCTGACAGGCAGTTTGGGACCCAGTACTTC. This chain links TRBV6-5 with TRBJ2-5, with a tentative D call TRBD1 (6 bases). The CDR3 contains 15 residues. V lost 6 bases and J lost 7, with 21 bases in between. From germline, CDR1 is MNHEY and CDR2 SVGAGI.